A single sample gave rise to the 22 T cell receptor beta chains below, sequenced in a study of T cells in Graves' hyperthyroidism and ophthalmopathy. Amplification targeted TCR beta CDR3 regions from RNA transcripts. TCR CDR3 underwent first-round RT-PCR with the HTBI primer set. Using its own MiXCR run on the multiplex PCR reads, TCRdb lists one record per CDR3 protein. The sample consists of 300,000 to 400,000 distinct CDR3 sequences, roughly 14% of them appearing once. The sequencing input was blood. These receptor sequences come from a woman in her thirties with Graves' ophthalmopathy.

In its sample, this clonotype was seen many times. This chain uses TRBV5-6 with TRBJ2-5; D possibly uses TRBD1 or TRBD2 (5 bases each). V gave up 4 bases and J gave up 7 bases, with 11 bases separating them. The CDR3 length is 12 residues. The V gene's germline CDR1 is SGHDT and CDR2 YYEEEE. The CDR3 bases are TGTGCCAGCAGCCGAACAGGAGGGACCCAGTACTTC. Its protein product is CASSRTGGTQYF. Using reference TRBV5-6 and TRBJ2-5 for the parts outside the CDR3, the full variable domain is DAGVTQSPTHLIKTRGQQVTLRCSPKSGHDTVSWYQQALGQGPQFIFQYYEEEERQRGNFPDRFSGHQFPNYSSELNVNALLLGDSALYLCASSRTGGTQYFGPGTRLLVL.

This clonotype was recorded once. A read error may be the cause here, since a much bigger clone is one base away. The chain couples TRBV6-1 to TRBJ1-4, with D possibly matching TRBD1 (5 bases). This CDR3 has 15 amino acids. Germline V gene data show CDR1 as MNHNS and CDR2 as SASEGT. Trimming removed 6 bases from V and 4 bases from J, with 15 bases in between. This CDR3 is CASRPKTARNEKLFF. The CDR3 DNA sequence: TGTGCCAGCAGACCGAAGACAGCTCGTAATGAAAAACTGTTTTTT.

In this sample, this clonotype turned up a few times. The CDR3 sequence: CASSEETGILGNQPQHF. The CDR3 DNA sequence: TGTGCCAGCAGTGAAGAAACAGGGATATTAGGCAATCAGCCCCAGCATTTT. V and J are TRBV6-1 and TRBJ1-5, with D possibly TRBD1 on 6 matching bases. Trimming pared 1 base from V and 2 bases from J, leaving 15 bases between. The V gene's germline CDR1 is MNHNS and CDR2 SASEGT. The CDR3 covers 17 residues.

The V and J genes are TRBV19 and TRBJ1-6; 7 bases are a match to TRBD1. In germline, CDR1 is LNHDA, CDR2 SQIVND (reference sequence). The CDR3 is 14 amino acids. V lost 9 bases, J lost 2 bases, and 4 bases stayed unmatched. CDR3 DNA: TGTGCCAGCAACAGGGGAACCTATAATTCACCCCTCCACTTT. This codes for CASNRGTYNSPLHF.

The sample holds many counts of this clonotype. The chain joins TRBV29-1 to TRBJ2-3; 8 bases map to TRBD1. V shed 1 base, J shed 8 bases, and the junction held 2 bases outside the gene matches. The germline CDR1 and CDR2 sequences are SQVTM and ANQGSEA. The CDR3 loop spans 12 amino acids. The CDR3 nucleotides are TGCAGCGTTGAAGGTACAGGGGGTACGCAGTATTTT. Residues: CSVEGTGGTQYF.

This clonotype has ten or more counts. The chain combines TRBV25-1 with TRBJ2-1; 9 positions agree with TRBD1. With V trimmed by 1 base and J by 3 bases, 1 base remained unmatched. Germline CDR1 is MGHDK and CDR2 is SYGVNS. CDR3 length: 15 amino acids. CDR3 sequence: CASSEWTGDYNEQFF. CDR3 DNA: TGTGCCAGCAGTGAATGGACAGGGGACTACAATGAGCAGTTCTTC.

This clonotype was recorded many times. The V call is TRBV10-1, the J call TRBJ2-1; the match to TRBD2 covers 13 bases. Germline CDR1 is WNHNN and CDR2 is SYGVQD (reference sequence). With 8 bases clipped from V and 1 base from J, the junction kept 8 bases outside the gene matches. The CDR3 totals 17 residues. The CDR3 reads CASPTSGGALSYNEQFF. The CDR3 nucleotides read TGCGCCAGCCCAACTAGCGGGGGGGCCTTATCCTACAATGAGCAGTTCTTC.

The table lists this clonotype with many counts. The chain employs TRBV19 and TRBJ1-2; D is unclear. The CDR3 is 12 amino acids. The germline gives CDR1 LNHDA, CDR2 SQIVND (reference sequence). Between the trimmed V and J ends, which lost 7 bases and 9 bases, there was a span of 15 bases. In DNA, the CDR3 is TGTGCCAGTACCTCGACCCCGGGGAGCTACACCTTC. It translates to CASTSTPGSYTF.

The V gene is TRBV9, the J gene TRBJ1-1; D is perhaps TRBD1 (6 bases). CDR1 and CDR2 (germline): SGDLS, YYNGEE. Trimming took 0 bases from V and 7 from J, leaving 10 bases between them. This CDR3 contains 13 residues. CDR3 coding DNA: TGTGCCAGCAGCGTAGAGGACAGCGTTGAAGCTTTCTTT. This codes for CASSVEDSVEAFF.

In this sample, this clonotype turned up a few times. The chain is built from TRBV10-3 and TRBJ2-1, with D possibly matching TRBD2 (5 bases). CDR1 and CDR2 from the germline V gene are ENHRY and SYGVKD. V was clipped by 2 bases and J by 1 base, with 15 bases between them. The CDR3 contains 17 residues. CDR3 in amino acids: CAISETGRRSSYNEQFF. The CDR3 coding sequence is TGTGCCATCAGTGAGACGGGAAGGCGCTCTTCCTACAATGAGCAGTTCTTC.

This clonotype was seen ten or more times. V usage is TRBV7-2 and J usage is TRBJ1-1, with D uncertain. Germline V lookup: CDR1 SGHTA, CDR2 FQGNSA. The V end was cut by 3 bases, the J end by 3 bases, with 11 bases between. The CDR3 consists of 14 residues. In DNA, the CDR3 is TGTGCCAGCAGCTTTCGGGTATTGGACACTGAAGCTTTCTTT. Its protein product is CASSFRVLDTEAFF. The whole variable domain, filled in from reference TRBV7-2 and TRBJ1-1, reads GAGVSQSPSNKVTEKGKDVELRCDPISGHTALYWYRQSLGQGLEFLIYFQGNSAPDKSGLPSDRFSAERTGGSVSTLTIQRTQQEDSAVYLCASSFRVLDTEAFFGQGTRLTVV.

In its sample, this clonotype was seen many times. The V gene is TRBV2, the J gene TRBJ1-4; D is ambiguous. CDR3 length equals 13 residues. Between the trimmed V and J ends, which lost 8 bases and 8 bases, there was a span of 15 bases. CDR1 SNHLY and CDR2 FYNNEI come from the germline V gene. The CDR3 reads CASRPDSSEKLFF. The DNA for the CDR3 is TGTGCCAGCCGGCCGGACTCGTCGGAAAAACTGTTTTTT.

Many counts were recorded for this clonotype. The chain joins TRBV24-1 to TRBJ1-5, with D possibly being TRBD1 (5 bases). The CDR3 has 14 residues. Trimming shortened V by 5 bases and J by 7 bases, and 14 bases separated the two germline ends. Germline CDR1 and CDR2: KGHDR and SFDVKD. The CDR3 DNA is TGTGCCACCAGTGGAGGGGACCTTGGGCAGCCCCAGCATTTT. Amino acid sequence: CATSGGDLGQPQHF.

This clonotype was found once. Germline is not matched at one junction end, which may reflect a read error. The chain combines TRBV30 with TRBJ2-5; 9 nucleotides agree with TRBD1. Germline-derived CDR1 and CDR2 are GTSNPN and SVGIG (reference sequence). This CDR3 has 17 residues. The CDR3 reads CGWGAAGTGFIRETQYF. CDR3 DNA sequence: TGTGGCTGGGGAGCCGCCGGGACAGGGTTTATTAGGGAGACCCAGTACTTC.

This clonotype was counted at least ten times. The chain links TRBV2 to TRBJ2-3; tentative D call: TRBD2 (5 bases). Per germline, CDR1 SNHLY and CDR2 FYNNEI. V was shortened by 4 bases and J by 0 bases, with 11 bases between the two germline ends. This CDR3 contains 15 residues. The CDR3 region is CASSVGRVSTDTQYF. The CDR3, as DNA: TGTGCCAGCAGTGTAGGGAGAGTTAGCACAGATACGCAGTATTTT.

This clonotype turned up a few times. This chain links TRBV7-9 with TRBJ1-5; 8 bases agree with TRBD1. The J segment lost 4 bases and the V segment lost 2 bases, leaving 4 bases of the junction unmatched. Germline V gene sequence: CDR1 SEHNR, CDR2 FQNEAQ (reference sequence). The CDR3 consists of 15 residues. CDR3 residues: CASSLQRQGNQPQHF. CDR3 DNA sequence: TGTGCCAGCAGCTTACAGCGACAGGGGAATCAGCCCCAGCATTTT.

There are a few counts of this clonotype. The genes are TRBV20-1 and TRBJ2-7, with TRBD2 identical over 9 bases. The trim removed 2 bases at V and 0 bases at J, leaving 5 bases unmatched. Germline lookup yields CDR1 DFQATT and CDR2 SNEGSKA (reference sequence). The CDR3 is 15 residues long. The DNA of the CDR3 is TGCAGTGCTAGACCCCTAGCGGGAAGCTCCTACGAGCAGTACTTC. Translated, it gives CSARPLAGSSYEQYF.

A few counts support this clonotype. The chain combines TRBV7-9 with TRBJ1-6; D remains ambiguous. The CDR3 length is 15 residues. Trimming took off 2 bases at V and 9 bases at J, with 14 bases between the two ends. Germline lookup yields CDR1 SEHNR and CDR2 FQNEAQ (reference sequence). In DNA, the CDR3 is TGTGCCAGCAGCTTATTTCGGGAAGCGCGTTCACCCCTCCACTTT. It encodes CASSLFREARSPLHF.

This clonotype has ten or more counts. The chain couples TRBV5-1 to TRBJ2-1; the match to TRBD1 covers 8 bases. Germline loops: CDR1 SGHRS, CDR2 YFSETQ. This CDR3 contains 15 residues. The V gene end was trimmed by 5 bases and the J gene end by 6 bases; junction bases not matched to a gene: 10. In nucleotides, the CDR3 is TGCGCCAGCAGATACGGGACAGGTTGTAGCAATGAGCAGTTCTTC. Encoded protein: CASRYGTGCSNEQFF.

This clonotype has a count of ten or more. V is TRBV12-3 or TRBV12-4 and J is TRBJ1-2, with TRBD1 matching over 8 bases. The CDR3 covers 15 residues. The junction had 8 bases not matched to a gene; V was cut back by 5 bases and J by 3 bases. The CDR3 DNA follows: TGTGCCAGCAGTCAGACGACAGGGGCAGACTATGGCTACACCTTC. Its protein product is CASSQTTGADYGYTF.

This clonotype was counted at least ten times. This chain uses TRBV20-1 with TRBJ2-7, with no clear D. CDR1 and CDR2 (germline): DFQATT, SNEGSKA (reference sequence). This CDR3 has 12 residues. Trimming took 3 bases from V and 1 from J, leaving 7 bases between them. The CDR3 loop reads CSASPESYEQYF. Written as DNA, the CDR3 is TGCAGTGCTAGCCCCGAATCCTACGAGCAGTACTTC.

This clonotype came up many times. The chain employs TRBV12-3 or TRBV12-4 and TRBJ2-5, with TRBD2 identical over 8 bases. CDR3 length: 15 amino acids. With V trimmed by 4 bases and J by 4 bases, 8 bases remained unmatched. CDR3 sequence (DNA): TGTGCCAGCAGTTCTCAGGCGGGGGGCGGAGAGACCCAGTACTTC. Its protein product is CASSSQAGGGETQYF.